This T cell receptor (beta chain) is from a study of blood T cells in healthy people across ages. Study findings and constraints: Naive CD4+ cells and diversity were both higher in long-lived donors than in aged donors.

The CDR3 covers 13 residues. Note on this clonotype: Its specificity is not known.

The second PCR ran about 6 to 12 cycles with a sample-barcoded 5' primer and J-beta primers. TCRdb fed the 5' RACE reads into MiXCR, producing one record per CDR3 protein. This table has approximately 800,000 distinct CDR3 sequences, about 62% appearing once. Input material: blood. The chain uses TRBV12-3 or TRBV12-4 and TRBJ2-4; D unresolved. The DNA end lines up better with TRBJ2-7; the J call may be wrong. This clonotype was sampled from a young man in good health. The CDR3 here is CASSFWGFDEQYF. In DNA form, the CDR3 reads TGTGCCAGCAGTTTTTGGGGATTCGACGAGCAGTACTTC.